These 20 T cell receptor beta chains were sequenced from one sample in a study of T cell responses to AZD1222 COVID-19 vaccine. TCRdb's copy holds only in-frame clones and misses some; the assay was immunoSEQ multiplex PCR. Of some 130,000 clones listed, over 75% are singletons. Sequenced material: peripheral blood, taken on day 0 of AZD1222 vaccination. The receptors originated from an adult in good health.

V gene TRBV4-2 combines with J gene TRBJ2-5, with a possible D match to TRBD2 (6 bases). Germline V CDR1 and CDR2: LGHNA, YNFKEQ. This CDR3 region has 14 residues. The V gene lost 2 bases and the J gene lost 5 bases, with 12 bases spanning the gap. CDR3 in DNA: TGTGCCAGCAGCCAAACGACTAGTGGCGAGACCCAGTACTTC. Amino acids: CASSQTTSGETQYF.

The chain couples TRBV5-6 to TRBJ2-1, with D tentatively TRBD1 (6 bases). This CDR3 comprises 14 residues. Germline V gives CDR1 SGHDT, CDR2 YYEEEE. Trimming removed 1 base at V and 6 bases at J, with 11 bases between. CDR3 sequence (DNA): TGTGCCAGCAGCTTGACGTACAGGGTCAATGAGCAGTTCTTC. Its translation: CASSLTYRVNEQFF. Variable domain in full (rest from reference TRBV5-6 and TRBJ2-1): DAGVTQSPTHLIKTRGQQVTLRCSPKSGHDTVSWYQQALGQGPQFIFQYYEEEERQRGNFPDRFSGHQFPNYSSELNVNALLLGDSALYLCASSLTYRVNEQFFGPGTRLTVL.

This clone showed up just a few times. This sequence joins TRBV30 and TRBJ1-3; D is undetermined. With 1 base removed from V and 2 bases from J, the gap between germline ends came to 9 bases. Germline V gene lookup returns CDR1 GTSNPN and CDR2 SVGIG (reference sequence). CDR3 length equals 14 residues. The CDR3 DNA follows: TGTGCCTGGAGTGCCTCTAAGGCTGGAAACACCATATATTTT. This sequence encodes CAWSASKAGNTIYF. The entire variable domain, with the rest obtained from reference TRBV30 and TRBJ1-3, is as follows: SQTIHQWPATLVQPVGSPLSLECTVEGTSNPNLYWYRQAAGRGLQLLFYSVGIGQISSEVPQNLSASRPQDRQFILSSKKLLLSDSGFYLCAWSASKAGNTIYFGEGSWLTVV.

The rearrangement joins TRBV19 to TRBJ1-2; possible D gene TRBD1, 5 bases. Trimming left V 5 bases short and J 2 bases short, with 12 bases between. CDR1 and CDR2 from the germline V gene are LNHDA and SQIVND (reference sequence). The CDR3 sequence is 14 residues long. The CDR3 nucleotides are TGTGCCAGTAGTGTGACAAACAGGAACTATGGCTACACCTTC. Protein product: CASSVTNRNYGYTF.

The gene calls are TRBV5-4 and TRBJ1-2; no clear D gene. V gave up 0 bases and J gave up 5 bases, with 8 bases separating them. CDR1 and CDR2 (germline): SGHNT, YYREEE (reference sequence). CDR3 length equals 13 residues. CDR3 loop: CASSLGLGYGYTF. CDR3 nucleotide sequence: TGTGCCAGCAGCTTGGGTTTGGGGTATGGCTACACCTTC.

The V gene is TRBV4-3, the J gene TRBJ2-6; possibly TRBD1 for D (6 bases). Germline V gene data show CDR1 as LGHNA and CDR2 as YSLEER. The CDR3 length is 16 residues. Trimming pared 2 bases from V and 0 bases from J, leaving 8 bases between. This CDR3 reads CASSQQQGSGANVLTF. The CDR3 coding sequence is TGCGCCAGCAGCCAACAACAGGGCTCTGGGGCCAACGTCCTGACTTTC.

The V call is TRBV4-1, the J call TRBJ2-5, with TRBD2 matching over 7 bases. The length of the CDR3 is 14 residues. Trimming at V came to 1 base and at J to 2 bases, leaving 1 base not matched to a gene. Looked up from germline, CDR1 is MGHRA and CDR2 is YSYEKL. DNA for the CDR3: TGCGCCAGCAGCCAAGGGACTAGTCAAGAGACCCAGTACTTC. Translated: CASSQGTSQETQYF.

This sequence joins TRBV27 and TRBJ1-1; D perhaps matches TRBD1 (6 bases). CDR1 MNHEY and CDR2 SMNVEV come from the germline V gene (reference sequence). The CDR3 covers 16 residues. V lost 5 bases, J lost 5 bases, and 21 bases lay in between. The CDR3 nucleotides read TGTGCCAGCAGTCTCACCCGGGGGGCGCCGAGAACTGAAGCTTTCTTT. The encoded protein is CASSLTRGAPRTEAFF.

This clone showed up just once. The gene calls are TRBV6-2 or TRBV6-3 and TRBJ1-2; D not certain. V was shortened by 5 bases and J by 5 bases, with 9 bases between the two germline ends. CDR3 size: 12 residues. Germline CDR1 is MNHEY and CDR2 is SVGEGT. The CDR3 nucleotides are TGTGCCAGCAGTGATAAGGTTTATGGCTACACCTTC. Protein: CASSDKVYGYTF.

V and J are TRBV10-3 and TRBJ1-1; a possible D gene is TRBD1 (5 bases). The CDR3 consists of 15 residues. With 3 bases removed from V and 3 bases from J, the gap between germline ends came to 14 bases. Per the germline V gene, CDR1 is ENHRY and CDR2 is SYGVKD. CDR3 sequence reads: CAISERGRADTEAFF. In DNA form, the CDR3 reads TGTGCCATCAGTGAAAGGGGCAGGGCTGACACTGAAGCTTTCTTT.

This clone is a singleton in its sample. J is TRBJ2-7 and V is TRBV6-2 or TRBV6-3; a weak D match, TRBD2 (5 bases). Germline V CDR1 and CDR2: MNHEY, SVGEGT. Trimming removed 5 bases from V and 4 bases from J, with 9 bases in between. The CDR3 has 12 amino acids. In nucleotides, the CDR3 is TGTGCCAGCAGTGGACTCAATTACGAGCAGTACTTC. This translates into CASSGLNYEQYF.

The genes are TRBV28 and TRBJ1-2, with 7 bases matching TRBD1. V trimming: 2 bases; J trimming: 0 bases; junction bases outside the gene matches: 0. The CDR3 runs to 14 residues. Germline V gene sequence: CDR1 MDHEN, CDR2 SYDVKM. The DNA for the CDR3 is TGTGCCAGCAGTTTAGGACAGGCTAACTATGGCTACACCTTC. Protein product: CASSLGQANYGYTF.

The chain carries TRBV7-8 and TRBJ1-3; no clear D gene. This CDR3 contains 13 residues. Germline V gene lookup returns CDR1 SGHVS and CDR2 FQNEAQ. Trimming stripped 4 bases from V and 0 bases from J, with 4 bases between. CDR3 sequence reads: CASSSVSGNTIYF. For the CDR3, the DNA is TGTGCCAGCAGCTCAGTCTCTGGAAACACCATATATTTT.

This clone appeared a single time. The V gene is TRBV4-1, the J gene TRBJ2-7; D remains unclear. CDR1 is MGHRA, CDR2 YSYEKL, per germline. Trimming pared 1 base from V and 6 bases from J, leaving 10 bases between. The length of the CDR3 is 13 residues. CDR3: CASSQGVPAEQYF. In DNA form, the CDR3 reads TGCGCCAGCAGCCAAGGGGTCCCCGCCGAGCAGTACTTC.

V is TRBV9 and J is TRBJ2-7; TRBD1 matches 10 bases. V lost 0 bases, J lost 3 bases, and 3 bases stayed unmatched. Germline values: CDR1 SGDLS, CDR2 YYNGEE. The CDR3 has 15 residues. The CDR3 DNA follows: TGTGCCAGCAGCGTAGGGAGGACAGGGGGCTACGAGCAGTACTTC. Translated, it gives CASSVGRTGGYEQYF.

The chain carries TRBV7-9 and TRBJ1-5, with 8 bases fitting TRBD1. With 5 bases clipped from V and 3 bases from J, the junction kept 6 bases outside the gene matches. The CDR3 is 15 residues long. CDR1 is SEHNR, CDR2 FQNEAQ, per germline (reference sequence). Here the CDR3 reads CASSPRTGPNQPQHF. The CDR3 nucleotides are TGTGCCAGCAGCCCCAGGACAGGGCCCAATCAGCCCCAGCATTTT.

The CDR3 here is CASSIVRQPNSPLHF. The DNA of the CDR3 is TGTGCCAGTAGTATTGTCCGGCAGCCCAATTCACCCCTCCACTTT. This rearrangement joins TRBV19 to TRBJ1-6; D is undetermined. CDR1 and CDR2 (germline): LNHDA, SQIVND (reference sequence). The CDR3 length is 15 residues. V dropped 3 bases and J dropped 7 bases, with 13 bases sitting between them.

The chain has TRBV27 and TRBJ2-4; perhaps TRBD2 as D (6 bases). V was cut by 4 bases and J by 0 bases, with 19 bases left in between. This CDR3 is 18 amino acids long. Germline V lookup: CDR1 MNHEY, CDR2 SMNVEV (reference sequence). CDR3 DNA sequence: TGTGCCAGCAGTTCTGGCGGAGGGCTAACACTAGCCAAAAACATTCAGTACTTC. Its protein is CASSSGGGLTLAKNIQYF.

This chain connects TRBV5-5 to TRBJ2-5, with 11 nucleotides matching TRBD1. CDR1 and CDR2 (germline): SGHKS, YYEKEE (reference sequence). The CDR3 runs to 13 residues. V dropped 4 bases and J dropped 4; count of bases not matched to a gene: 0. CDR3 sequence: CASSGTGGETQYF. DNA of the CDR3: TGTGCCAGCAGCGGGACAGGGGGAGAGACCCAGTACTTC.

V and J are TRBV11-2 and TRBJ2-3; the D gene is possibly TRBD1 (6 bases). V was trimmed by 3 bases and J by 8 bases, leaving 15 bases between them. The CDR3 consists of 14 residues. The germline CDR1 and CDR2 sequences are SGHAT and FQNNGV. The CDR3 DNA reads TGTGCCAGCAGCTTTGACAGGAGGTTCGGTACGCAGTATTTT. Its translation: CASSFDRRFGTQYF.